This T cell receptor (beta chain) was observed in a study of OX40 agonist ivuxolimab in advanced cancers. Overall study: Past anti-PD-1, anti-PD-L1 or anti-CTLA-4 therapy was accepted, and 40% to 50% had received some.

CDR1 is MNHEY, CDR2 SMNVEV, per germline (reference sequence). The CDR3 has 13 residues. With V trimmed by 5 bases and J by 4 bases, 5 bases remained unmatched. With autoimmune disease history or systemic immunosuppression, patients were excluded. Points from the study as a whole: The study found that CD8+ T cells averaged more expanded clones than CD4+. Both blood CD4+ and CD8+ T cells showed clonal growth by week 6 at 0.1 to 3.0 mg/kg.

Assay used: immunoSEQ multiplex PCR; TCRdb lists only in-frame clones, some missing. The sample has approximately 40,000 clones; roughly 84% are singletons. Comments on this clone: Its target is not known.

The source material was CD4+ or CD8+ T cells sorted from blood, sampled in a trial of the OX40 agonist ivuxolimab. The clonotype was recovered from an adult with an advanced solid tumor such as melanoma, head and neck, liver or kidney cancer. The J gene is TRBJ2-7, the V gene TRBV27; 7 bases are shared with TRBD1. CDR3 sequence: CASSHRGGYEQYF. In DNA, the CDR3 is TGTGCCAGCAGTCACAGGGGCGGGTACGAGCAGTACTTC.